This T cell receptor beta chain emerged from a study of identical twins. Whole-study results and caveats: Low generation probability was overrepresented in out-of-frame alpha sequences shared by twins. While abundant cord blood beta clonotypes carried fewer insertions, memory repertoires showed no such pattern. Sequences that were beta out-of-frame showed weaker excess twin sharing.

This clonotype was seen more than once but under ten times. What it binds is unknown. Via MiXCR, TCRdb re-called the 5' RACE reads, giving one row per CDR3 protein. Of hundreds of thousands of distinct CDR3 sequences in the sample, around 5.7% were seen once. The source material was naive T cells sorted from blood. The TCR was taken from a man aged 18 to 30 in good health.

The CDR3, as DNA: TGTGCCAGCAGCATCGGGACTAAAAGTACCGGGGAGCTGTTTTTT. It codes for CASSIGTKSTGELFF. V and J are TRBV13 and TRBJ2-2; 7 nucleotides agree with TRBD2. CDR1 and CDR2 (germline): PRHDT, FYEKMQ (reference sequence). The CDR3 covers 15 residues. After removal of 5 bases from V and 5 bases from J, the junction contained 8 bases not matched to a gene.